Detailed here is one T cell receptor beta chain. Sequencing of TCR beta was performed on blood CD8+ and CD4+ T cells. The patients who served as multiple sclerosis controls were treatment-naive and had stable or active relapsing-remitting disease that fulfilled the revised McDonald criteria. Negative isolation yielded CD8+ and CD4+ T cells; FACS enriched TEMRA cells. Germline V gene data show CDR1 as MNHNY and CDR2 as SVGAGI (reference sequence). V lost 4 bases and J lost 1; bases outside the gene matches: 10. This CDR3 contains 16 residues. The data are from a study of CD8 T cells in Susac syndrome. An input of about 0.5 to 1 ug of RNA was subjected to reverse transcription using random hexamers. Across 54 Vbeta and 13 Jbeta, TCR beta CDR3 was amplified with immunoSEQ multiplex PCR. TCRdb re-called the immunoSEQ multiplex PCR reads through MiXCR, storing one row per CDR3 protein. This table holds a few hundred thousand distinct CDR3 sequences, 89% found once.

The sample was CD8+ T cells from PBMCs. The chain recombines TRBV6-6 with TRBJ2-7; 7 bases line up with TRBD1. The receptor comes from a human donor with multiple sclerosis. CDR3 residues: CASSSSDRVESYEQYF. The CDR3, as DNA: TGTGCCAGCAGTTCATCCGACAGGGTTGAGTCCTACGAGCAGTACTTC.